A few counts support the clone carrying this T cell receptor beta chain. Its antigen is undetermined. TCRdb re-derived calls from the 5' RACE reads in MiXCR, one entry per CDR3 protein. The sample lists 14,000 to 15,000 distinct CDR3 sequences; about a fifth were seen once. Germline trimming cut 5 bases from V and 5 bases from J; bases unmatched to any gene: 14. CDR1 SGHTA and CDR2 FQGNSA come from the germline V gene. The CDR3 is 16 residues long. The data were obtained in a study of T-cell memory formation after mild COVID-19. Findings of the study overall: Day 37-peaking second-wave clones had unconfirmed SARS-CoV-2 specificity. Several responding clones turned up in pre-infection memory, indicating that cross-reactive memory may have taken part.

J is TRBJ1-2 and V is TRBV7-2; 7 nucleotides match TRBD1. Source material: PBMCs or a T cell subset sorted from them (not recorded which). This sequence was found in a young man who had mild COVID-19 (a few samples of this study predate the infection). Cell type and time point are not known. CDR3 residues: CASSTTGTALLYGYTF. CDR3 in DNA: TGTGCCAGCAGCACCACCGGGACAGCCCTTCTTTATGGCTACACCTTC.